The sequence of this T cell receptor (beta chain) was determined in a study of T cell clones after liver transplantation (dated by TCRdb to about 2019). Background on the whole study: The samples were obtained from ITN030ST, a randomized trial that attempted immunosuppression withdrawal within 2 years after liver transplantation. Donor-reactive T cell clones were identified using TCRbeta sequencing after a pre-transplant mixed lymphocyte reaction and were then followed in post-transplant blood. As an antigen-independent comparator for donor-reactive sequences, third party-reactive TCRbeta sequences were also identified from pre-transplant MLRs. Of the eight recipients, a few were HCV-positive, while the remaining recipients had been transplanted for non-autoimmune, non-viral indications. Subjects received no induction therapy and standard immunosuppression until randomization at 12-24 months post-transplant. Tolerance was defined as complete immunosuppression withdrawal for at least one year with no rise in liver enzymes beyond twice the upper limit of normal. Blood samples were collected pre-transplant, pre-randomization before withdrawal, and post-randomization after either complete withdrawal or failed withdrawal. Of the 8 liver transplant recipients making up the studied cohort, 3 were classified as tolerant and 5 as non-tolerant. General findings and caveats noted by the study authors: After accounting for repertoire turnover, donor-reactive detection was significantly reduced in 7 of 8 subjects for CD4 and 8 of 8 for CD8. In two subjects, low numbers of available donor cells limited the measurable donor-reactive repertoire. Because no allograft tissue specimens were available, donor-reactive T cells may have migrated into the graft instead of being deleted. Circulating donor-reactive CD4 TCRbeta sequences fell significantly post-transplant in 5 of 8 subjects, irrespective of tolerance or HCV status. The conclusions were considered preliminary, being limited by small, heterogeneous patient numbers and non-standardized post-transplant time points. The decline in donor-reactive sequences exceeded the decline in third party-reactive sequences, suggesting partial antigen-specific deletion that was unrelated to withdrawal success.

V was cut back by 4 bases and J by 3 bases, leaving a gap of 15 bases between them. Based on the germline V gene, the CDR1 and CDR2 sequences are SQVTM and ANQGSEA. CDR3 length: 15 amino acids, cysteine to phenylalanine. The kept DNA is CDR3 alone, 45 bases in frame from the first base. A single count supports this clone. It has no known antigen specificity. The sample holds no much larger clone one base away, and base qualities are not on file. The time point label here, explained by the study, means: pre-transplant. Thawed unstimulated PBMCs were stained for CD3, CD4 and CD8 and FACS-sorted into CD3+CD4+ and CD3+CD8+ populations. All 8 studied subjects were randomized to withdrawal of immunosuppression. Genomic DNA was isolated with the Qiagen DNeasy Blood and Tissue Kit. High-throughput TCRbeta CDR3 sequencing of frozen genomic DNA was performed by immunoSEQ, including PCR amplification, mapping, bias correction and internal controls. The study's processing was this. Only productive rearrangements were retained, with each unique TCRbeta sequence defined by its CDR3 nucleotide sequence together with its V and J gene. A sequence counted as donor-reactive only if the sequence showed at least 5-fold expansion in CFSE-low cells compared with unstimulated pre-transplant cells and had a frequency of at least 0.01%. To ensure at least 90% detection power, minimum frequency thresholds were set for each subject based on that subject's lowest-template unstimulated sample. Repertoire turnover was measured by Jensen-Shannon divergence between the top 1000 TCRbeta sequences post- and pre-transplant. Two-sided Fisher's exact tests were used to test for changes in the detection of donor-reactive sequences. TCRdb obtained this table from immuneACCESS and retained in-frame rearrangements with V and J assigned. These tables miss some clones; where compared with another copy, unresolved V genes account for less than half of the shortfall, and the remainder is unexplained. D and trimming come from the DNA, and the V and J calls and clone size come from that table. The sample data list 68,000 or so clones, and 80% of these were observed just once. The ten most abundant clones make up roughly 0.6% of the sample.

The sequence was obtained from a human donor who received a liver transplant. Recombination joined TRBV29-1 with TRBJ1-4; the D gene is perhaps TRBD1, from 6 matching bases. The material sequenced was CD4+ T cells from blood, taken before liver transplant. In nucleotides, the sequence is TGCAGCGTTGGTAGTAGGGCAGGGGCTAATGAAAAACTGTTTTTT. Its translation is CSVGSRAGANEKLFF.